This TCR beta chain was captured in a study of T cells in localized non-small cell lung cancer. General observations from the study: Longer overall survival accompanied higher blood T cell density. As only one tumor region underwent sequencing, heterogeneity remains possible. There were a median roughly 59 of the top 100 tumor clones appearing in adjacent lung.

Repertoires were generated with immunoSEQ multiplex PCR, while TCRdb's copy carries only in-frame clones and drops some. The sample includes roughly 33,000 clones, 90% seen only once; the top ten take around 4.1%. The CDR3 is made up of 15 amino acids. V dropped 0 bases and J dropped 2 bases, with 12 bases sitting between them. Germline loops: CDR1 SGHRS, CDR2 YFSETQ. A word on this clone: As yet, its antigen is unknown.

This clonotype originated in a man aged 35-75 years with stage I lung adenocarcinoma. Material: peripheral blood, obtained before any cancer treatment. V usage is TRBV5-1 and J usage is TRBJ2-7; a weak D match, TRBD1 (6 bases). CDR3 coding DNA: TGCGCCAGCAGCTTGGTAGGGACAAACGCCTACGAGCAGTACTTC. It encodes CASSLVGTNAYEQYF.